What follows are 32 T cell receptor beta chains derived from one specimen sequenced in a study of T cell changes during pregnancy in multiple sclerosis. Measured with immunoSEQ multiplex PCR; TCRdb has only the in-frame clones, and not every one. The sample has roughly 110,000 clones; roughly 89% are singletons. This specimen consisted of peripheral blood, obtained before pregnancy. The receptors were gathered from a female donor with multiple sclerosis, enrolled in a pregnancy study.

The genes are TRBV6-5 and TRBJ1-2; possible D gene TRBD1, 6 bases. This CDR3 region has 13 residues. The germline V gene has CDR1 MNHEY and CDR2 SVGAGI. Trimming shortened V by 6 bases and J by 4 bases, and 12 bases separated the two germline ends. The CDR3 sequence: CASRHGQSYGYTF. DNA for the CDR3: TGTGCCAGCAGACACGGACAGAGCTATGGCTACACCTTC.

Turning to this clone: At one of its ends the junction is not consistent with the germline gene, which may arise from a read error. The J gene is TRBJ2-7, the V gene TRBV7-7; TRBD1 matches at 9 bases. This CDR3 comprises 13 residues. Germline V CDR1 and CDR2: SSHAT, FNYEAQ (reference sequence). CDR3 protein: CASSRTGGEVQYF. The CDR3 DNA sequence: TGTGCTAGCAGCCGAACAGGGGGCGAAGTGCAGTACTTC. The variable domain in full, with the rest retrieved from reference TRBV7-7 and TRBJ2-7, is GAGVSQSPRYKVTKRGQDVTLRCDPISSHATLYWYQQALGQGPEFLTYFNYEAQPDKSGLPSDRFSAERPEGSISTLTIQRTEQRDSAMYRCASSRTGGEVQYFGPGTRLTVT.

The chain carries TRBV29-1 and TRBJ2-2; tentative D call: TRBD2 (6 bases). Germline values: CDR1 SQVTM, CDR2 ANQGSEA. CDR3 size: 13 residues. Trimming stripped 3 bases from V and 7 bases from J, with 12 bases between. The CDR3 here is CSVEPGGNGELFF. The CDR3 DNA is TGCAGCGTTGAGCCCGGGGGTAACGGGGAGCTGTTTTTT.

This chain uses TRBV2 with TRBJ2-7, with D perhaps TRBD1 (6 bases). Germline assignment: CDR1 SNHLY and CDR2 FYNNEI. Trimming shortened V by 6 bases and J by 0 bases, and 12 bases separated the two germline ends. This CDR3 is 14 amino acids long. CDR3 nucleotides: TGTGCCAGCAGCAGGACAGTTTCCTCCTACGAGCAGTACTTC. It encodes CASSRTVSSYEQYF.

The rearrangement uses TRBV2 and TRBJ2-5; 7 positions match TRBD1. The V and J ends lost 4 bases and 5 bases, in that order; junction bases with no gene match: 4. Germline-derived CDR1 and CDR2 are SNHLY and FYNNEI. There are 13 residues in the CDR3. The CDR3 sequence is CASSVDRSETQYF. In DNA form, the CDR3 reads TGTGCCAGCAGTGTGGACAGGTCGGAGACCCAGTACTTC.

The J gene is TRBJ1-1, the V gene TRBV6-4; tentatively, D is TRBD1 (6 bases). The length of the CDR3 is 14 residues. V lost 4 bases and J lost 1, with 10 bases in between. The germline V gene encodes CDR1 MRHNA and CDR2 SNTAGT. Here the CDR3 DNA reads TGTGCCAGCAGTGCACAGACAGGGAACACTGAAGCTTTCTTT. Amino acid sequence: CASSAQTGNTEAFF.

The CDR3 spells CASSAGLAGAQFF. As DNA, the CDR3 is TGTGCCAGCAGCGCGGGACTAGCGGGGGCTCAGTTCTTC. V usage is TRBV7-6 and J usage is TRBJ2-1; 14 bases match TRBD2. This CDR3 contains 13 residues. Germline V gives CDR1 SGHVS, CDR2 FNYEAQ. The J segment lost 13 bases and the V segment lost 5 bases, leaving 4 bases of the junction unmatched.

This clone has a single count. The chain uses TRBV5-1 and TRBJ1-2; no reliable D call. The CDR3 length is 15 residues. Trimming removed 0 bases at V and 3 bases at J, with 12 bases between. Looked up from germline, CDR1 is SGHRS and CDR2 is YFSETQ. The CDR3 DNA follows: TGCGCCAGCAGCTTGGGAGGGCCCAAAGACTATGGCTACACCTTC. It encodes CASSLGGPKDYGYTF.

The chain joins TRBV28 to TRBJ2-2; no clear D. Looked up from germline, CDR1 is MDHEN and CDR2 is SYDVKM. The CDR3 has 11 amino acids. The germline V and J ends were trimmed by 6 bases and 5 bases, with 4 bases remaining between them. The CDR3: CASSLTGELFF. The CDR3 region has the DNA TGTGCCAGCAGCTTGACCGGGGAGCTGTTTTTT.

The rearrangement links TRBV6-5 to TRBJ2-3; no clear D. From germline, CDR1 is MNHEY and CDR2 SVGAGI. This CDR3 spans 13 amino acids. Trimming left V 2 bases short and J 2 bases short, with 5 bases between. The CDR3 DNA reads TGTGCCAGCAGTTACGACTCCACAGATACGCAGTATTTT. It codes for CASSYDSTDTQYF.

This chain joins TRBV30 and TRBJ2-4; D may be TRBD2 (6 bases). The CDR3 is 14 residues long. The germline CDR1 and CDR2 sequences are GTSNPN and SVGIG (reference sequence). Trimming stripped 0 bases from V and 8 bases from J, with 14 bases between. CDR3 coding DNA: TGTGCCTGGAGTGTAGGGCTAGCGTCTGACATTCAGTACTTC. Protein: CAWSVGLASDIQYF.

The CDR3 sequence: CAGLSNTEAFF. The CDR3 DNA sequence: TGTGCCGGGCTGTCGAACACTGAAGCTTTCTTT. V and J are TRBV7-9 and TRBJ1-1, with D hard to call. Trimming removed 11 bases at V and 1 base at J, with 8 bases between. The germline V gene encodes CDR1 SEHNR and CDR2 FQNEAQ (reference sequence). The CDR3 is 11 amino acids.

The V call is TRBV19, the J call TRBJ2-7; maybe TRBD2 (6 bases). The CDR3 has 15 amino acids. In germline, CDR1 is LNHDA, CDR2 SQIVND (reference sequence). Trimming shortened V by 0 bases and J by 2 bases, and 11 bases separated the two germline ends. DNA of the CDR3: TGTGCCAGTAGTATAGATCACCGGGAGCCCTACGAGCAGTACTTC. It encodes CASSIDHREPYEQYF.

V and J are TRBV9 and TRBJ1-1; 7 bases are shared with TRBD1. The ends lost 3 bases at V and 1 base at J; junction bases unmatched: 9. Germline CDR1 reads SGDLS; CDR2 reads YYNGEE. This CDR3 comprises 16 residues. The CDR3 DNA is TGTGCCAGCAGCGGCCAGGGGGGCGGCGCGAACACTGAAGCTTTCTTT. It translates to CASSGQGGGANTEAFF. Full variable domain (remainder filled in from reference TRBV9 and TRBJ1-1): DSGVTQTPKHLITATGQRVTLRCSPRSGDLSVYWYQQSLDQGLQFLIQYYNGEERAKGNILERFSAQQFPDLHSELNLSSLELGDSALYFCASSGQGGGANTEAFFGQGTRLTVV.

The J gene is TRBJ2-5, the V gene TRBV11-3; 15 bases fit TRBD2. Germline-derived CDR1 and CDR2 are SGHNT and YENEEA. CDR3 size: 15 residues. The V and J ends lost 5 bases and 5 bases, in that order; junction bases with no gene match: 3. DNA for the CDR3: TGTGCCAGCAGCGGACTAGCGGGGGGGCCCGAGACCCAGTACTTC. As protein: CASSGLAGGPETQYF.

The chain recombines TRBV6-1 with TRBJ2-3; 8 bases fit TRBD1. The CDR3 length is 19 residues. The V segment lost 4 bases and the J segment 5 bases; nucleotides outside the gene matches: 20. Looked up from germline, CDR1 is MNHNS and CDR2 is SASEGT. The CDR3 loop reads CASSARGQGAQRLGDTQYF. CDR3 nucleotide sequence: TGTGCCAGCAGTGCTAGGGGTCAGGGGGCGCAAAGGCTAGGAGATACGCAGTATTTT.

The chain recombines TRBV7-9 with TRBJ1-1, with TRBD1 matching over 10 bases. The CDR3 extends over 15 amino acids. CDR1 is SEHNR and CDR2 is FQNEAQ in the germline V gene (reference sequence). V lost 6 bases and J lost 3; bases outside the gene matches: 7. The CDR3: CASRPGTGVYTEAFF. CDR3 in DNA: TGTGCCAGCAGACCCGGGACAGGGGTATACACTGAAGCTTTCTTT.

The genes are TRBV4-1 and TRBJ2-5, with D tentatively TRBD2 (6 bases). The end of the DNA fits TRBJ2-7 better, so the J call may be wrong. CDR1 and CDR2 (germline): MGHRA, YSYEKL. The CDR3 is made up of 14 amino acids. The CDR3 here is CARSVSAGPYEQYF. The CDR3 nucleotides read TGCGCCAGGAGCGTGAGCGCGGGACCCTACGAGCAGTACTTC.

The chain uses TRBV28 and TRBJ2-7; 7 nucleotides align to TRBD1. This CDR3 has 16 amino acids. V was clipped by 5 bases and J by 3 bases; unmatched bases: 13. Germline V CDR1 and CDR2: MDHEN, SYDVKM. The DNA of the CDR3 is TGTGCCAGCAGTATAACAGGGGCCGCCATATACTACGAGCAGTACTTC. Translated, it gives CASSITGAAIYYEQYF.

V usage is TRBV7-9 and J usage is TRBJ1-6; 11 bases fit TRBD1. Per the germline V gene, CDR1 is SEHNR and CDR2 is FQNEAQ (reference sequence). The V and J ends lost 5 bases and 7 bases, in that order; junction bases with no gene match: 4. This CDR3 is 15 amino acids long. This chain's CDR3 is CASSPGQGANSPLHF. The CDR3 nucleotides read TGTGCCAGCAGCCCCGGACAGGGGGCGAATTCACCCCTCCACTTT.

This clone was counted once. V and J are TRBV7-8 and TRBJ2-3; 7 nucleotides line up with TRBD2. Germline V gene lookup returns CDR1 SGHVS and CDR2 FQNEAQ. J gave up 2 bases and V 5 bases, and 10 bases lay outside the gene matches. The CDR3 is 16 amino acids. CDR3 region: CASSQDRDYNTDTQYF. The CDR3 DNA follows: TGTGCCAGCAGCCAAGACCGGGACTACAACACAGATACGCAGTATTTT.

CDR3: CAWSVGGTGRENGYTF. Here the CDR3 DNA reads TGTGCCTGGAGTGTAGGCGGTACTGGCCGGGAAAATGGCTACACCTTC. The V gene is TRBV30, the J gene TRBJ1-2, with no clear D. The CDR3 contains 16 residues. Trimming shortened V by 0 bases and J by 6 bases, and 20 bases separated the two germline ends. In germline, CDR1 is GTSNPN, CDR2 SVGIG (reference sequence).

This clone has only a few counts. The CDR3 region has the DNA TGTGCCAGCAGCTCTCTAAGCTCCTACGAGCAGTACTTC. Translated: CASSSLSSYEQYF. This rearrangement joins TRBV5-4 to TRBJ2-7; no definite D call. V lost 3 bases and J 0 bases, leaving 7 bases between the germline ends. In germline, CDR1 is SGHNT, CDR2 YYREEE (reference sequence). CDR3 length equals 13 residues.

This sequence joins TRBV9 and TRBJ1-1; possibly TRBD1 for D (5 bases). The length of the CDR3 is 15 residues. V lost 3 bases and J 1 base, leaving 13 bases between the germline ends. Germline V gene sequence: CDR1 SGDLS, CDR2 YYNGEE. CDR3 residues: CASSAPQGGNTEAFF. The CDR3 bases are TGTGCCAGCAGCGCCCCGCAGGGAGGGAACACTGAAGCTTTCTTT.

This clone was observed once. The V call is TRBV7-2, the J call TRBJ2-5; D is perhaps TRBD2 (7 bases). The germline V gene encodes CDR1 SGHTA and CDR2 FQGNSA. CDR3 length: 14 residues. V shed 2 bases and J shed 5 bases, with 12 bases lying between them. CDR3: CASSLWGGGETQYF. In nucleotides, the CDR3 is TGTGCCAGCAGCTTATGGGGGGGCGGTGAGACCCAGTACTTC.

A few counts support this clone. The chain recombines TRBV4-2 with TRBJ1-5; 7 bases are shared with TRBD1. Trimming at V came to 3 bases and at J to 7 bases, leaving 9 bases not matched to a gene. There are 15 residues in the CDR3. Per germline, CDR1 LGHNA and CDR2 YNFKEQ. CDR3 sequence: CASSQGTDLWQPQHF. The DNA of the CDR3 is TGTGCCAGCAGCCAGGGGACAGACCTTTGGCAGCCCCAGCATTTT.

The rearrangement links TRBV12-5 to TRBJ1-1, with TRBD1 matching over 7 bases. Trimming removed 1 base from V and 10 bases from J; junction bases left unmatched: 6. The CDR3 runs to 13 residues. Germline V CDR1 and CDR2: LGHNT, FRNRAP. In nucleotides, the CDR3 is TGTGCTAGTGGTTTGGCAACAGGGGTGGGAGCTTTCTTT. It is translated as CASGLATGVGAFF.

The chain recombines TRBV11-2 with TRBJ2-1, with 7 bases identical to TRBD1. CDR1 is SGHAT and CDR2 is FQNNGV in the germline V gene. J gave up 7 bases and V 5 bases, and 2 bases lay outside the gene matches. The CDR3 totals 12 residues. The CDR3 DNA is TGTGCCAGCAGCGCACAGGGGAATGAGCAGTTCTTC. Protein sequence: CASSAQGNEQFF.

This chain links TRBV6-5 with TRBJ2-1, with D perhaps matching TRBD2 (7 bases). The CDR3 extends over 15 amino acids. Germline V gene data show CDR1 as MNHEY and CDR2 as SVGAGI. The V gene lost 2 bases and the J gene lost 2 bases, with 10 bases spanning the gap. Here the CDR3 reads CASSYAGAAYNEQFF. CDR3 bases: TGTGCCAGCAGTTACGCGGGGGCCGCCTACAATGAGCAGTTCTTC.

The rearrangement links TRBV7-9 to TRBJ2-5, with TRBD1 matching over 7 bases. The trim removed 4 bases at V and 4 bases at J, leaving 12 bases unmatched. The CDR3 sequence is 16 residues long. Germline V lookup: CDR1 SEHNR, CDR2 FQNEAQ (reference sequence). The CDR3 protein is CASSSLGQHGGETQYF. The CDR3, as DNA: TGTGCCAGCAGCTCCTTGGGACAGCACGGCGGAGAGACCCAGTACTTC.

The gene calls are TRBV19 and TRBJ1-6, with 8 nucleotides matching TRBD1. Trimming removed 3 bases from V and 6 bases from J; junction bases left unmatched: 1. Germline CDR1 LNHDA, CDR2 SQIVND (reference sequence). The CDR3 is 14 amino acids. CDR3 amino acids: CASSIDRGNSPLHF. CDR3 nucleotide sequence: TGTGCCAGTAGTATTGACAGGGGTAATTCACCCCTCCACTTT. Complete variable domain (other parts from reference TRBV19 and TRBJ1-6): DGGITQSPKYLFRKEGQNVTLSCEQNLNHDAMYWYRQDPGQGLRLIYYSQIVNDFQKGDIAEGYSVSREKKESFPLTVTSAQKNPTAFYLCASSIDRGNSPLHFGNGTRLTVT.

The CDR3 DNA reads TGTGCCAGCAGTTTAACCCGGGGGTATTACAATGAGCAGTTCTTC. Its translation is CASSLTRGYYNEQFF. The rearrangement joins TRBV27 to TRBJ2-1; tentatively, D is TRBD2 (6 bases). The V and J ends lost 2 bases and 4 bases respectively, with 12 bases between them. There are 15 residues in the CDR3. Germline V gene sequence: CDR1 MNHEY, CDR2 SMNVEV (reference sequence).